Listed below are T cell receptor beta chains from one sample, sequenced in a study of Ad26.COV2.S vaccination and SARS-CoV-2 variants. Sequenced by immunoSEQ multiplex PCR; TCRdb stores in-frame clones only, minus some. The sample comprises about 440,000 clones, 90% of which are singletons, and about 4.5% rests with the top ten. The specimen comprised peripheral blood, sampled in a trial of Ad26.COV2.S vaccine versus placebo. These receptors came from a person between 18 and 65 years old who received the Ad26.COV2.S COVID-19 vaccine or a placebo. The CDR3 runs from the conserved cysteine through the conserved F or W.

v_gene | CDR3aa
TRBV29-1 | CSVQEEGQGSPLHF
TRBV18 | CASSPPWGNGNTEAFF
TRBV6-1 | CASSGKRDRYYNEQFF
TRBV18 | CASSPLQAGQGQGAFF
TRBV18 | CASSPGTGRNQPQHF
TRBV9 | CASSVVSGELFF
TRBV7-9 | CASSLALQAPGYEQYF
TRBV19 | CASSIQWDPYNEQFF
TRBV5-6 | CASKALGQGRSGELFF
TRBV5-1 | CASRVEWDGTDTQYF
TRBV18 | CASSGTEVAKNIQYF
TRBV5-6 | CASSLRWQGAYNEQFF
TRBV6-5 | CASSPLTGNTGELFF
TRBV29-1 | CSVGTGITGANVLTF
TRBV5-1 | CASTRNAGGATGELFF
TRBV6-5 | CASSYSRTGDTEAFF
TRBV5-1 | CASSSGDQRAAGETQYF
TRBV2 | CASSDRGRTTQSNQPQHF
TRBV9 | CASSERSLGGNPNEQFF
TRBV9 | CASSATGASNTGELFF
TRBV5-4 | CASSLTASRGRDTQYF
TRBV6-7 | CASSPWSGGYNEQFF
TRBV6-5 | CASSSTRRDTQYF
TRBV27 | CASSFGTGGALGDTQYF
TRBV11-2 | CASSLSGSVYEQYF
TRBV10-3 | CAISGDRGSQETQYF
TRBV4-2 | CASSQPGGRELFF
TRBV5-6 | CASSFREGGADTQYF
TRBV7-8 | CASSPREMGLEQYF
TRBV27 | CASSLYRGDEQYF
TRBV9 | CASSADRGRDSPLHF
TRBV4-2 | CASSQSWTSGRPADTQYF
TRBV28 | CASSPHLRGQGGDGYTF
TRBV5-8 | CASSRVGHSDYGYTF
TRBV10-3 | CAISSTSGDTGELFF
TRBV5-1 | CASSLGGTLDYEQYF
TRBV7-8 | CASSLAGGPGKLFF
TRBV28 | CASSLSGTGGAEAFF
TRBV7-9 | CASRNPDGYTF
TRBV19 | CASGGLAGDSNEQFF
TRBV4-2 | CASSQDGTSGRKETQYF
TRBV6-2/TRBV6-3 | CASSGTGVQPQHF
TRBV5-1 | CASSLGVGLGSGNTIYF
TRBV28 | CASSSREKLFF
TRBV9 | CASSAGTGVYEQYF
TRBV21-1 | CASSFRGQETQYF
TRBV4-2 | CASSRIIGGDTGELFF
TRBV9 | CASSPDPYSGNTIYF
TRBV28 | CASSRPGGVHETQYF
TRBV28 | CASSLPDRVANYGYTF